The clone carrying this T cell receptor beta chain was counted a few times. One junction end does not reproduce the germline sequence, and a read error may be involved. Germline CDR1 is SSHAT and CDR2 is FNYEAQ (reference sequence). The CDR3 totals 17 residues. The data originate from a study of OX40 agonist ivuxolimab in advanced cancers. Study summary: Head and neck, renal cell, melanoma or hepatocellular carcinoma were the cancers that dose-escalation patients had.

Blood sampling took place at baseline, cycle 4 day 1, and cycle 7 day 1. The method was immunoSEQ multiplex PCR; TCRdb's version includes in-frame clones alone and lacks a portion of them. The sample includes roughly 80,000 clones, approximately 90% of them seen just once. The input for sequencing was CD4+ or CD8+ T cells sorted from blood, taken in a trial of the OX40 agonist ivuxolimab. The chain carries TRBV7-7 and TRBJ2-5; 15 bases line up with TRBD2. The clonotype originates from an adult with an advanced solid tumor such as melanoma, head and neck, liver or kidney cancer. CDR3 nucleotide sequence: TGTGCTAGCAGCCCTGGACTAGCGGGAGGGCCCCGTGAGACCCAGTACTTC. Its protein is CASSPGLAGGPRETQYF. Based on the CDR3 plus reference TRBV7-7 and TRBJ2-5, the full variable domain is GAGVSQSPRYKVTKRGQDVTLRCDPISSHATLYWYQQALGQGPEFLTYFNYEAQPDKSGLPSDRFSAERPEGSISTLTIQRTEQRDSAMYRCASSPGLAGGPRETQYFGPGTRLLVL.